This entry features one T cell receptor beta chain sequence. Its specificity is not known. This sample stems from a study of cytomegalovirus exposure and HLA in healthy donors. Whole-study results and caveats: TRBV6-2, TRBV6-3 and some other V segments were unresolvable in 87-base-pair reads. Later analysis identified a missense DCLRE1C variant that was linked to TCR beta V- and J-gene trimming.

Per the germline V gene, CDR1 is SGDLS and CDR2 is YYNGEE. With 4 bases clipped from V and 5 bases from J, the junction kept 10 bases outside the gene matches. This CDR3 region has 15 residues. Primers included in the PCR were 60 Vbeta and 13 Jbeta primers. Sequencing used immunoSEQ multiplex PCR; TCRdb keeps in-frame clones, though not all of them. The table lists over 110,000 clones, roughly four fifths of them singletons. The genes are TRBV9 and TRBJ1-2; 8 bases align to TRBD1. Sequencing was carried out using PBMCs. This TCR was recovered from a woman in her 40s in good health and CMV-seronegative. The CDR3, as DNA: TGTGCCAGCAGCCCAGGACAGGGTTACAATTATGGCTACACCTTC. As protein: CASSPGQGYNYGYTF.